The T cell receptor beta chain described here comes from a study of T cell responses to AZD1222 COVID-19 vaccine. Profiled with immunoSEQ multiplex PCR; TCRdb holds only in-frame clones, not every one. The table lists 100,000 or so clones, approximately 87% of them singletons. V shed 0 bases, J shed 5 bases, and the junction held 10 bases outside the gene matches. The CDR3 has 17 residues. CDR1 SGHRS and CDR2 YFSETQ come from the germline V gene. The sequence derives from an adult in good health. The V gene is TRBV5-1, the J gene TRBJ1-1, with TRBD1 matching 10 bases. The sequencing used peripheral blood, collected on day 0 of AZD1222 vaccination. CDR3: CASSLVGTGAPRTEAFF. CDR3 sequence (DNA): TGCGCCAGCAGCTTGGTGGGGACAGGGGCGCCTCGAACTGAAGCTTTCTTT.